The 20 T cell receptor beta chains below come from one sample, sequenced in a study of tumor-infiltrating lymphocytes in localized non-small cell lung cancer. The assay was immunoSEQ multiplex PCR, and TCRdb's table has in-frame clones only and misses some. The table has over 15,000 clones, roughly 79% seen once. The sequenced sample was lung tumor tissue. These receptor sequences come from a human donor with non-small cell lung cancer.

The chain is built from TRBV5-1 and TRBJ2-1; D is tentatively TRBD1 or TRBD2 (6 bases each). Germline V gives CDR1 SGHRS, CDR2 YFSETQ. Trimming removed 0 bases at V and 8 bases at J, with 15 bases between. The CDR3 sequence is 15 residues long. DNA of the CDR3: TGCGCCAGCAGCTTGGTGGGGGGCAACGTCCATGAGCAGTTCTTC. Its translation: CASSLVGGNVHEQFF.

As regards this clone: This sample includes further DNA sequences coding for the same CDR3. The V and J genes are TRBV7-2 and TRBJ2-7; D perhaps matches TRBD1 (6 bases). In germline, CDR1 is SGHTA, CDR2 FQGNSA. This CDR3 is built from 13 residues. Deletions cut 1 base from V and 4 bases from J, with 8 bases between. CDR3: CASSLGGPYEQYF. Written as DNA, the CDR3 is TGTGCCAGCAGCTTAGGGGGGCCATACGAGCAGTACTTC.

The chain recombines TRBV28 with TRBJ1-1, with 7 positions matching TRBD1. J lost 0 bases, V lost 8 bases, and 6 bases had no gene match. This CDR3 has 14 residues. The germline CDR1 and CDR2 sequences are MDHEN and SYDVKM. CDR3 region: CASLGQYMNTEAFF. The CDR3 DNA is TGTGCCAGCTTGGGACAGTACATGAACACTGAAGCTTTCTTT. The whole variable domain, remainder taken from reference TRBV28 and TRBJ1-1, is DVKVTQSSRYLVKRTGEKVFLECVQDMDHENMFWYRQDPGLGLRLIYFSYDVKMKEKGDIPEGYSVSREKKERFSLILESASTNQTSMYLCASLGQYMNTEAFFGQGTRLTVV.

V gene TRBV5-4 combines with J gene TRBJ2-5; TRBD1 matches at 9 bases. Germline CDR1 reads SGHNT; CDR2 reads YYREEE (reference sequence). CDR3 length equals 17 residues. Trimming took 3 bases from V and 4 from J; bases not matched to a gene: 13. CDR3 residues: CASSSGSGQGSRETQYF. Written as DNA, the CDR3 is TGTGCCAGCAGCTCGGGGAGCGGACAGGGGTCGAGAGAGACCCAGTACTTC.

CDR3 amino acids: CASSSAGGTEAFF. The CDR3 DNA follows: TGTGCCAGCAGCTCAGCGGGGGGCACTGAAGCTTTCTTT. This chain connects TRBV7-9 to TRBJ1-1; D may be TRBD1 (5 bases). V lost 4 bases and J 4 bases, leaving 10 bases between the germline ends. The V gene's germline CDR1 is SEHNR and CDR2 FQNEAQ (reference sequence). This CDR3 comprises 13 residues.

The DNA for the CDR3 is TGTGCCAGCAGTGATTCGATCAGGGGATTTGCAACTAATGAAAAACTGTTTTTT. Translating gives CASSDSIRGFATNEKLFF. This chain connects TRBV6-1 to TRBJ1-4; D may be TRBD1 (6 bases). V lost 3 bases to trimming and J lost 0 bases, with 17 bases between them. The CDR3 loop spans 18 amino acids. Germline V gene sequence: CDR1 MNHNS, CDR2 SASEGT.

The CDR3 nucleotides read TGTGCCAGCAGCCAAGGTTTCAGACCAAATGGGGGCTCCTACGAGCAGTACTTC. Encoded protein: CASSQGFRPNGGSYEQYF. This sequence joins TRBV14 and TRBJ2-7; D assignment may be TRBD1 or TRBD2 (5 bases each). This CDR3 region has 18 residues. Germline values: CDR1 SGHDN, CDR2 FVKESK. The ends were cut back, 1 base at V and 0 bases at J, with 19 bases in the middle.

The chain links TRBV5-6 to TRBJ1-4; D possibly corresponds to TRBD1 (5 bases). Per germline, CDR1 SGHDT and CDR2 YYEEEE. The V end lost 2 bases, the J end lost 3 bases, and 11 bases lay between the germline ends. The CDR3 consists of 15 residues. CDR3 DNA: TGTGCCAGCAGCTTTGACAGTGCCTCTAATGAAAAACTGTTTTTT. Translation gives CASSFDSASNEKLFF.

V and J are TRBV4-1 and TRBJ1-5; the match to TRBD1 covers 7 bases. The germline gives CDR1 MGHRA, CDR2 YSYEKL. The CDR3 totals 13 residues. The J segment lost 4 bases and the V segment lost 8 bases, leaving 5 bases of the junction unmatched. The chain's CDR3 is CASSGTANQPQHF. The CDR3 nucleotides read TGCGCCAGCTCAGGGACAGCTAATCAGCCCCAGCATTTT.

The chain recombines TRBV18 with TRBJ2-2; D may be TRBD1 (5 bases). Trimming shortened V by 0 bases and J by 5 bases, and 13 bases separated the two germline ends. The CDR3 has 16 residues. Germline loops: CDR1 KGHSH, CDR2 LQKENI. For the CDR3, the DNA is TGTGCCAGCTCACCACCGGGGCAGGGTGAAACCGGGGAGCTGTTTTTT. It codes for CASSPPGQGETGELFF.

This clone was observed a handful of times. The sample carries other DNA sequences with the same CDR3. The V gene is TRBV20-1, the J gene TRBJ2-1, with D perhaps matching TRBD1 or TRBD2 (5 bases each). The length of the CDR3 is 9 residues. The V gene lost 6 bases and the J gene lost 9 bases, with 6 bases spanning the gap. CDR1 and CDR2 from the germline V gene are DFQATT and SNEGSKA (reference sequence). In DNA, the CDR3 is TGCAGTGCGGGGGTTGAGCAGTTCTTC. Its protein product is CSAGVEQFF.

The V gene is TRBV28, the J gene TRBJ1-2, with D uncertain. Trimming took 2 bases from V and 7 from J, leaving 11 bases between them. Germline V gene sequence: CDR1 MDHEN, CDR2 SYDVKM. This CDR3 spans 13 amino acids. The CDR3 loop reads CASSLRSTRGYTF. Written as DNA, the CDR3 is TGTGCCAGCAGTTTAAGGTCAACACGTGGCTACACCTTC.

This clone is a singleton in its sample. The V call is TRBV18, the J call TRBJ1-5; D gene unclear. V was pared by 2 bases and J by 4 bases, with 9 bases between. The germline gives CDR1 KGHSH, CDR2 LQKENI. The CDR3 has 14 amino acids. CDR3 amino acids: CASSPETDNQPQHF. The CDR3 DNA is TGTGCCAGCTCACCAGAGACGGATAATCAGCCCCAGCATTTT.

V and J are TRBV5-1 and TRBJ1-6; D is undetermined. Trimming took 0 bases from V and 12 from J, leaving 13 bases between them. The CDR3 length is 14 residues. Per the germline V gene, CDR1 is SGHRS and CDR2 is YFSETQ. CDR3 in DNA: TGCGCCAGCAGCTTGGCCTGGGAAGGCCGACCCCTCCACTTT. This gives the protein CASSLAWEGRPLHF.

This chain uses TRBV9 with TRBJ2-1; D is ambiguous. V lost 4 bases and J 6 bases, leaving 17 bases between the germline ends. The CDR3 length is 15 residues. CDR1 is SGDLS, CDR2 YYNGEE, per germline. The CDR3 DNA follows: TGTGCCAGCAGCCCCAGAATCCAGTTAAGCAATGAGCAGTTCTTC. Its protein is CASSPRIQLSNEQFF.

This clone is classed as large. This sequence joins TRBV4-1 and TRBJ2-5; no reliable D call. V gave up 1 base and J gave up 5 bases, with 8 bases separating them. Germline V gives CDR1 MGHRA, CDR2 YSYEKL. The CDR3 runs 13 residues. Here the CDR3 reads CASSQGLEETQYF. CDR3 sequence (DNA): TGCGCCAGCAGCCAAGGATTAGAGGAGACCCAGTACTTC.

The chain uses TRBV5-1 and TRBJ1-1; tentative D call: TRBD1 (5 bases). Looked up from germline, CDR1 is SGHRS and CDR2 is YFSETQ. The CDR3 spans 13 residues. V was shortened by 0 bases and J by 11 bases, with 14 bases between the two germline ends. In nucleotides, the CDR3 is TGCGCCAGCAGCTTGGCCCCTCAGACAGACGCTTTCTTT. Protein sequence: CASSLAPQTDAFF.

The genes are TRBV11-3 and TRBJ2-2; D remains unclear. Looked up from germline, CDR1 is SGHNT and CDR2 is YENEEA. The CDR3 totals 14 residues. Trimming left V 3 bases short and J 0 bases short, with 5 bases between. In DNA form, the CDR3 reads TGTGCCAGCAGCTTTGGGACGAACACCGGGGAGCTGTTTTTT. This sequence encodes CASSFGTNTGELFF. The variable domain in full, with the rest retrieved from reference TRBV11-3 and TRBJ2-2, is EAGVVQSPRYKIIEKKQPVAFWCNPISGHNTLYWYLQNLGQGPELLIRYENEEAVDDSQLPKDRFSAERLKGVDSTLKIQPAELGDSAVYLCASSFGTNTGELFFGEGSRLTVL.

The chain links TRBV5-6 to TRBJ2-7; 15 bases are shared with TRBD2. CDR3 size: 16 residues. CDR1 and CDR2 from the germline V gene are SGHDT and YYEEEE. After removal of 4 bases from V and 5 bases from J, the junction contained 7 bases not matched to a gene. For the CDR3, the DNA is TGTGCCAGCAGCCAACCGGGACTAGCGGGAGGAAACGAGCAGTACTTC. It specifies CASSQPGLAGGNEQYF.

This clone came up once. The V gene is TRBV27, the J gene TRBJ2-1, with no clear D. This CDR3 is 14 amino acids long. The germline V gene encodes CDR1 MNHEY and CDR2 SMNVEV (reference sequence). Trimming shortened V by 4 bases and J by 4 bases, and 11 bases separated the two germline ends. CDR3 residues: CASSSIGPYNEQFF. The CDR3 nucleotides are TGTGCCAGCAGTTCAATTGGCCCATACAATGAGCAGTTCTTC.